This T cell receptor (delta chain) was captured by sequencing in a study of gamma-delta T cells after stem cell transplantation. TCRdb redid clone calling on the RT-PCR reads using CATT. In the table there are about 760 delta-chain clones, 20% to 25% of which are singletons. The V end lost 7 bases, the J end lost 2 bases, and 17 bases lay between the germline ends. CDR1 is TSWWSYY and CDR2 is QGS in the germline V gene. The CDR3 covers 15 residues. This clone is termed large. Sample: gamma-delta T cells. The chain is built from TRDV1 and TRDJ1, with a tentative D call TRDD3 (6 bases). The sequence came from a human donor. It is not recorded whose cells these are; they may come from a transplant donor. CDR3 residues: CALECCLGITDKLIF. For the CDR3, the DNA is TGTGCTCTTGAGTGTTGCCTGGGGATTACCGATAAACTCATCTTT.